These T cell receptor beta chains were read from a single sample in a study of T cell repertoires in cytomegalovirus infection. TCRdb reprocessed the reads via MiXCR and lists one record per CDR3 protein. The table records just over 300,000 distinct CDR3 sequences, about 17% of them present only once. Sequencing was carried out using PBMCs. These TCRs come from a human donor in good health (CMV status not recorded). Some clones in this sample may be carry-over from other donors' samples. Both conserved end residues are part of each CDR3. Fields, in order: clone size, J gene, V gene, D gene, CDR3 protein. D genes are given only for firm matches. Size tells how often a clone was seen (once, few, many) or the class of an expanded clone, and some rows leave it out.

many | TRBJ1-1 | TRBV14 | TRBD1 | CASGTGSLKAFF
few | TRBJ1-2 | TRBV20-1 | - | CSAPNLNGAFNNYGYTF
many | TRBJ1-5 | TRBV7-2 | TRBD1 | CASSLVEGARPQHF
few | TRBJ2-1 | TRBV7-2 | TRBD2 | CASSSTSGAYNEQFF
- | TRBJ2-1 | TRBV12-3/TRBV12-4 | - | CASSSRLGLNNEQFF
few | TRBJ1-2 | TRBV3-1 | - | CASSPTAQGSGYTF
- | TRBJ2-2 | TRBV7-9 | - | CASSSRVQKPNTGELFF
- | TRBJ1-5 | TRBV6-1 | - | CASSAGVGDLNQPQHF
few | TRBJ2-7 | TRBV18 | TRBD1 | CASSPIRDRVFLPEGEQYF
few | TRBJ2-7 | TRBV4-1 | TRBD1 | CASSPDGRTGSYEQYF
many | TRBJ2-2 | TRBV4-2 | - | CASSPERGGPGELFF
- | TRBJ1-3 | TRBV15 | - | CATSRALGKRSGNTIYF
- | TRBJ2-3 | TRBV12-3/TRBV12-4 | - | CASSPPDTQYF
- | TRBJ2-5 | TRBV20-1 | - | CSAREREGSQETQYF
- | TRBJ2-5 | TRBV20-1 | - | CSALKETQYF
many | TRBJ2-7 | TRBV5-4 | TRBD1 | CASSAPGQGLYEQYF
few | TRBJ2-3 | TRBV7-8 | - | CASNQGVFGDTQYF
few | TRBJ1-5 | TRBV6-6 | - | CASSYSSRELGQPQHF
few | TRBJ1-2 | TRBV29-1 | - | CSVLAGEPYGYTF
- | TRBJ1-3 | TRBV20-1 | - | CSARDSVSGNTIYF
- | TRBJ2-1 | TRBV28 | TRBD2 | CASRVSGGAHEQFF
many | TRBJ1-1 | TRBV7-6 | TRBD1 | CASSFFTDRVGVWMNTEAFF
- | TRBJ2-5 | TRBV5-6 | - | CASSPTGMKTQYF
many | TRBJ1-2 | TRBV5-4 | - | CASSLEQSNYGYTF
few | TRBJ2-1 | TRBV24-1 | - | CATSRGGSYNEQFF
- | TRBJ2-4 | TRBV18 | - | CASSPPRRAVLAKNIQYF
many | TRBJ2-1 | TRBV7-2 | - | CASSLGGSGSGYNEQFF
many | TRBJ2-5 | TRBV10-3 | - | CAISWDDQETQYF
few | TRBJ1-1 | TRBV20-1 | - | CSDNSRWGAEAFF
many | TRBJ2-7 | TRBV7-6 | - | CASSSGPTNEQYF
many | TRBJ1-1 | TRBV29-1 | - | CSVDLQGAEAFF
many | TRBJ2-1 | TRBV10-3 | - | CAISDVNEQFF
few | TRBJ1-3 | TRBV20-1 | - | CSALGFAGNTIYF